A single T cell receptor beta chain is shown here with its context. As yet, its antigen is unknown. Trimming removed 0 bases at V and 8 bases at J, with 17 bases between. This CDR3 is built from 15 residues. Germline lookup yields CDR1 SGHRS and CDR2 YFSETQ. This record comes from a study of OX40 agonist ivuxolimab in advanced cancers. As for the study in general: In this cohort, patients received ivuxolimab, an agonistic anti-OX40 (CD134) antibody. Study-wide results and limits: In the 0.1 to 3.0 mg/kg range, CD4+ and CD8+ blood T cells had expanded clonally by week 6. Not determined was the antigen specificity of the expanded peripheral T cells.

Produced via immunoSEQ multiplex PCR; TCRdb's table is partial and in-frame only. The sample carries 80,000 to 95,000 clones, about 88% recorded once. The sequences come from CD4+ or CD8+ T cells sorted from blood, collected in a trial of the OX40 agonist ivuxolimab. This clonotype originated in an adult with an advanced solid tumor such as melanoma, head and neck, liver or kidney cancer. J is TRBJ1-2 and V is TRBV5-1, with TRBD1 as a possible D gene (6 bases). CDR3 bases: TGCGCCAGCAGCTTGGCTTCGACGAGGGGGGAAGGCTACACCTTC. Protein: CASSLASTRGEGYTF.